This T cell receptor (beta chain) was sequenced for a study of blood T cell repertoires in COVID-19. Study summary: PBMCs, B-cell-depleted T cells, or T cells were the source of the cDNA or gDNA that made up the material.

Some clones are missing from TCRdb's copy, which holds only in-frame ones; the method was immunoSEQ multiplex PCR. The sample contains about 250,000 clones, over 70% of which appear only once. The study recruited people aged roughly 18 to 100 years across approximately 25 US areas. All exposed participants met a person with COVID-19 within 2 weeks before entering the study. There are 14 residues in the CDR3. Germline V gene sequence: CDR1 SGHAT, CDR2 FQNNGV. V was cut by 4 bases and J by 5 bases, with 14 bases left in between. This chain uses TRBV11-2 with TRBJ1-2; D uncertain. The sequenced material came from PBMCs or T cells enriched from blood (not recorded which). The clonotype originates from a woman in her thirties or forties who had been exposed to COVID-19. DNA for the CDR3: TGTGCCAGCAGCTCCCTCGCGTCCCGGTATGGCTACACCTTC. Its translation: CASSSLASRYGYTF.